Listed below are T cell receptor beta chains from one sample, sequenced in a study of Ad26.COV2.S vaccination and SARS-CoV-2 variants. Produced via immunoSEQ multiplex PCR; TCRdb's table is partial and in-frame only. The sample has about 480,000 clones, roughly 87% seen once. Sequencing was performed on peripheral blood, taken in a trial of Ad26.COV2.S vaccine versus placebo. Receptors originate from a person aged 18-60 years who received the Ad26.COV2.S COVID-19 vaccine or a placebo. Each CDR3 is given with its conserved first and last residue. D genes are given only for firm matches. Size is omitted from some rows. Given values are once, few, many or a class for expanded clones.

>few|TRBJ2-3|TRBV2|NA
TGTGCCAGCAGTCCGAGCTGGACACGGGGGACAGATACGCAGTATTTT
CASSPSWTRGTDTQYF
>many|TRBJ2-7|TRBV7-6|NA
TGTGCCAGCAGCCCTACCCGGGCGGCGGGGCCATACGAGCAGTACTTC
CASSPTRAAGPYEQYF
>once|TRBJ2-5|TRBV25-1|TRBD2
TGTGCCAGCAGTGGCACCGGGACTAGTCAAGAGACCCAGTACTTC
CASSGTGTSQETQYF
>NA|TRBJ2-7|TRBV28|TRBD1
TGTGCCAGCAGACGTACAGGGGGCGAGGGCTACGAGCAGTACTTC
CASRRTGGEGYEQYF
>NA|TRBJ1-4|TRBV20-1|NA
TGCAGTGCTAGTGCTAACGAAAAACTGTTTTTT
CSASANEKLFF
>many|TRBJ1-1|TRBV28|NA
TGTGCCAGCAGGGGTTACACTGAAGCTTTCTTT
CASRGYTEAFF
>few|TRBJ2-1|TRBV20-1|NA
TGCAGTGCTAGTGCCCTTCTAGGGGGACCCTACAATGAGCAGTTCTTC
CSASALLGGPYNEQFF
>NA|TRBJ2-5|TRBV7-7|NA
TGTGCTAGCAGCTCCACGGGTGAAGAGACCCAGTACTTC
CASSSTGEETQYF
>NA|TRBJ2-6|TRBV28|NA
TGTGCCAGCAGTCTCACTGGGGCCAACGTCCTGACTTTC
CASSLTGANVLTF
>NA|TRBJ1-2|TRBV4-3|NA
TGCGCCAGCAGCCAAGGGTCGGACTATGGCTACACCTTC
CASSQGSDYGYTF
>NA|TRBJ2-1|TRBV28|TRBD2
TGTGCCAGCAGTCCTAGCGGGGAACCCTACAATGAGCAGTTCTTC
CASSPSGEPYNEQFF
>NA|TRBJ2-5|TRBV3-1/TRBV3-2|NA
TGTGCCAGCAGCCAGGGACCCCAAGGGAAGACCCAGTACTTC
CASSQGPQGKTQYF
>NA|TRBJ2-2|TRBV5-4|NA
TGTGCCAGCAGGAGGACAGCGACCGGGGAGCTGTTTTTT
CASRRTATGELFF
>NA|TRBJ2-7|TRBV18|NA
TGTGCCAGCTCACCGGGGACAACCGTTTACGAGCAGTACTTC
CASSPGTTVYEQYF
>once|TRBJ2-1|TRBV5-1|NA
TGCGCCAGCAGCTCCACTGGGGACCACCAGGAGCAGTTCTTC
CASSSTGDHQEQFF
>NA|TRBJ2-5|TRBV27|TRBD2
TGTGCCAGCAGTTGGGGAGGGAGTAAAGGCCAAGAGACCCAGTACTTC
CASSWGGSKGQETQYF
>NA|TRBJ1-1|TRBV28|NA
TGTGCCAGCAGTTTGAGGATCACTGAAGCTTTCTTT
CASSLRITEAFF
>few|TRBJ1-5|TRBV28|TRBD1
TGTGCCAGCAGTTTGCCCGGGACAGGGGGCTGGGGGTATCAGCCCCAGCATTTT
CASSLPGTGGWGYQPQHF
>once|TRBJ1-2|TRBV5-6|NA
TGTGCCAGCAGCCCCCTTGGGGCCTCCTCCAGTTCCGGCTACACCTTC
CASSPLGASSSSGYTF
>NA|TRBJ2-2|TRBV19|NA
TGTGCCAGTAGGCTAGCAAGCACCGGGGAGCTGTTTTTT
CASRLASTGELFF
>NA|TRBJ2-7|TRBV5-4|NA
TGTGCCAGCAGCCCGGGGGAGCGGGCCCTAATGGGGGAGCAGTACTTC
CASSPGERALMGEQYF
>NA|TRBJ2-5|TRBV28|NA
TGTGCCAGCAGTTTGGTTACCGTGCTACCACGAGAAGAGGAGACCCAGTACTTC
CASSLVTVLPREEETQYF
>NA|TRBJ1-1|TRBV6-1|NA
TGTGCCAGCAGTGAAGAGGGGCGCACTGAAGCTTTCTTT
CASSEEGRTEAFF
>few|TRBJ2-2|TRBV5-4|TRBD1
TGTGCCAGCAGCTTGGAGTTAACAGGGGCAATCACCGGGGAGCTGTTTTTT
CASSLELTGAITGELFF
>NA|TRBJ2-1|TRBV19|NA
TGTGCCAGTACCGCTCTGGGCGGGATCTCCTACAATGAGCAGTTCTTC
CASTALGGISYNEQFF
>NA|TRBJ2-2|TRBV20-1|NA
TGCAGTGCTAGTTTGGGGAGGCCCACCGGGGAGCTGTTTTTT
CSASLGRPTGELFF
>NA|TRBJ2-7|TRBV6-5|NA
TGTGCCAGCAGTTACTTTGGGAGTTCGGCCTACGAGCAGTACTTC
CASSYFGSSAYEQYF
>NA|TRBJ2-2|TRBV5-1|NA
TGCGCCAGCAGCTTGGCCTTAAACACCGGGGAGCTGTTTTTT
CASSLALNTGELFF
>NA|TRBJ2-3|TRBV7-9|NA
TGTGCCAGCAGCCTTATGACAGTGGCGATGAGCACGCAGTATTTT
CASSLMTVAMSTQYF
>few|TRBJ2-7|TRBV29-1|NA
TGCAGCGTTGGGTCCGTGGAGGCCCAGGGCTACGAGCAGTACTTC
CSVGSVEAQGYEQYF
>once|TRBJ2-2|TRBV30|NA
TGTGCCTGGAGTGTAGGCGGGGAGCTGTTTTTT
CAWSVGGELFF
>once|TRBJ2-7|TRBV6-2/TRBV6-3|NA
TGTGCCAGCAGTTACTCAATTCTGGGGGGAAGCTCCTACGAGCAGTACTTC
CASSYSILGGSSYEQYF
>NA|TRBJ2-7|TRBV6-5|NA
TGTGCCAGTGGTTTACCTGAAGAGCAGTACTTC
CASGLPEEQYF
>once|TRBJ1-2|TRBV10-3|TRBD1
TGTGCCATCAGTGAGCCCCGGGACAGGGGGCTTGGCTACACCTTC
CAISEPRDRGLGYTF
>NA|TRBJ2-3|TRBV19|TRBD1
TGTGCCAGTAGTCCACCGGGACAGGGGTTGGGTACGCAGTATTTT
CASSPPGQGLGTQYF
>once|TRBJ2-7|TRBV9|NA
TGTGCCAGCAGCCGGTCTGGCGGACGGAATTTTTACGAGCAGTACTTC
CASSRSGGRNFYEQYF
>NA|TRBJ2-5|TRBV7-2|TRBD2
TGTGCCAGCAGCTTAGTAGGGACTAGCGGGTTGGGAGAGACCCAGTACTTC
CASSLVGTSGLGETQYF
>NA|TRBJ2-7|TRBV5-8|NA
TGTGCCAGCAGCATTCTATACGAGCAGTACTTC
CASSILYEQYF
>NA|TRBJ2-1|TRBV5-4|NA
TGTGCCAGCAGCTTGGGTCGCACCTACAATGAGCAGTTCTTC
CASSLGRTYNEQFF
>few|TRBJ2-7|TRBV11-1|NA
TGTGCCAGCAGCTTCGGTACTGGCCCCTACGAGCAGTACTTC
CASSFGTGPYEQYF
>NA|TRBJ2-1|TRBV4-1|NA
TGCGCCAGCAGGTTGGTAGGGAACGATGAGCAGTTCTTC
CASRLVGNDEQFF
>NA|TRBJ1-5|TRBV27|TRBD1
TGTGCCAGGCCGGGACAGGGGTATAGCAATCAGCCCCAGCATTTT
CARPGQGYSNQPQHF
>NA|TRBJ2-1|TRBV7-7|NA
TGTGCCAGCAGCCGGTTGGGGGGTAGCGGAGACAATGAGCAGTTCTTC
CASSRLGGSGDNEQFF
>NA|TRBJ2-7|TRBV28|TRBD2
TGTGCCAGCAGACCGCTAGCGGGCTCATACGAGCAGTACTTC
CASRPLAGSYEQYF
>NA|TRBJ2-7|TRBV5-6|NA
TGTGCCAGCAGCCCCCGGGACGGAGGAACCTACGAGCAGTACTTC
CASSPRDGGTYEQYF
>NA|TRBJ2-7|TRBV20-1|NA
TGCAGTGCTAGGGACGGCTTCGAGCAGTACTTC
CSARDGFEQYF
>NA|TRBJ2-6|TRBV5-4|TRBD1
TGTGCCAGCAGCTCGGGACAGAGTTACTCTGGGGCCAACGTCCTGACTTTC
CASSSGQSYSGANVLTF
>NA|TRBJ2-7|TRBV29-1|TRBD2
TGCAGCGTGAGGACTAGGAGCTCCTACGAGCAGTACTTC
CSVRTRSSYEQYF
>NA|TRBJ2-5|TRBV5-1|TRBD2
TGCGCCAGCAGCTTGGCCGGGACTAACCAAGAGACCCAGTACTTC
CASSLAGTNQETQYF
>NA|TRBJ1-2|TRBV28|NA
TGTGCCAGCAGTGGACGGGACGCCCAATTTGGGATCCCCCTTATATATGGCTACACCTTC
CASSGRDAQFGIPLIYGYTF
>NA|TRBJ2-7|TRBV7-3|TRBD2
TGTGCCAGCAGCTTAGGGGCGGGAGGGTACGAGCAGTACTTC
CASSLGAGGYEQYF
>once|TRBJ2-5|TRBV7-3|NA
TGTGCCAGCAGCTTAACTAGAAAAGAGACCCAGTACTTC
CASSLTRKETQYF
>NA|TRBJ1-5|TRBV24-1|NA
TGTGCCACCAGTGGGAATAGCAATCAGCCCCAGCATTTT
CATSGNSNQPQHF